Below, 21 T cell receptor beta chains from the same sample are listed, as sequenced in a study of naive and memory T cell subsets. Both TRBC1 and TRBC2 were covered by a beta constant-region primer of two equimolar oligonucleotides. The ligated cDNA underwent four PCR rounds using SP2 and nested alpha and beta constant-region primers. MiXCR, run by TCRdb on the UMI-ligation and nested PCR reads, gives a single entry per CDR3 protein. Found here are 85,000 or so distinct CDR3 sequences, about 10% of them singletons; the top ten hold less than 1.5%. Sequences were obtained from naive CD8+ T cells from blood. These receptors all come from a human donor in good health.

This clonotype was observed a few times. The chain uses TRBV7-9 and TRBJ2-7; 12 bases agree with TRBD2. The V gene end was trimmed by 4 bases and the J gene end by 7 bases; junction bases not matched to a gene: 5. The CDR3 has 14 residues. Germline values: CDR1 SEHNR, CDR2 FQNEAQ (reference sequence). The CDR3 sequence is CASSWLAGGMEQYF. DNA for the CDR3: TGTGCCAGCAGCTGGCTAGCGGGAGGGATGGAGCAGTACTTC. Full variable domain (missing parts from reference TRBV7-9 and TRBJ2-7): DTGVSQNPRHKITKRGQNVTFRCDPISEHNRLYWYRQTLGQGPEFLTYFQNEAQLEKSRLLSDRFSAERPKGSFSTLEIQRTEQGDSAMYLCASSWLAGGMEQYFGPGTRLTVT.

Ten or more counts support this clonotype. The V and J genes are TRBV20-1 and TRBJ2-7; 9 bases align to TRBD1. The germline V gene has CDR1 DFQATT and CDR2 SNEGSKA (reference sequence). The junction had 9 bases not matched to a gene; V was cut back by 6 bases and J by 6 bases. The CDR3 is 13 residues long. For the CDR3, the DNA is TGCAGTGCCCTAGACAGGGGGGCCGGCGAGCAGTACTTC. Protein: CSALDRGAGEQYF.

The sample holds many counts of this clonotype. The chain carries TRBV4-2 and TRBJ2-7; D might be TRBD1 or TRBD2, each matching 5 bases. Per the germline V gene, CDR1 is LGHNA and CDR2 is YNFKEQ. CDR3 length: 15 amino acids. Between the trimmed V and J ends, which lost 0 bases and 2 bases, there was a span of 11 bases. The CDR3 here is CASSQEGTATYEQYF. In DNA form, the CDR3 reads TGTGCCAGCAGCCAAGAAGGGACCGCGACCTACGAGCAGTACTTC.

This clonotype occurred many times. The chain has TRBV29-1 and TRBJ2-3; tentative D call: TRBD2 (7 bases). The V gene's germline CDR1 is SQVTM and CDR2 ANQGSEA. This CDR3 comprises 17 residues. Trimming removed 7 bases from V and 0 bases from J, with 23 bases in between. The CDR3 loop is CSAFSRGGSPSTDTQYF. The CDR3 DNA reads TGCAGCGCCTTCTCGCGCGGGGGCAGCCCTAGCACAGATACGCAGTATTTT.

This clonotype showed up just a few times. The chain couples TRBV27 to TRBJ2-2; TRBD2 matches 11 bases. Germline CDR1 reads MNHEY; CDR2 reads SMNVEV (reference sequence). V lost 7 bases, J lost 4 bases, and 2 bases stayed unmatched. The CDR3 is made up of 14 amino acids. Here the CDR3 reads CASNGLAGTGELFF. Written as DNA, the CDR3 is TGTGCCAGCAACGGACTAGCGGGCACCGGGGAGCTGTTTTTT.

This clonotype was observed many times. This chain joins TRBV3-1 and TRBJ2-5; D unresolved. Germline V gene data show CDR1 as LGHDT and CDR2 as YNNKEL (reference sequence). Trimming took off 5 bases at V and 5 bases at J, with 9 bases between the two ends. This CDR3 has 12 amino acids. This CDR3 reads CASSGQAETQYF. CDR3 nucleotides: TGTGCCAGCAGCGGGCAGGCGGAGACCCAGTACTTC.

This clonotype has a handful of counts. The V gene is TRBV6-5, the J gene TRBJ2-7, with D perhaps matching TRBD1 (5 bases). The V gene lost 3 bases and the J gene lost 3 bases, with 9 bases spanning the gap. The CDR3 covers 13 residues. CDR1 and CDR2 from the germline V gene are MNHEY and SVGAGI. In DNA form, the CDR3 reads TGTGCCAGCAGTTATAGGGGCGGCTACGAGCAGTACTTC. Residues: CASSYRGGYEQYF.

Many counts were recorded for this clonotype. This chain connects TRBV27 to TRBJ2-2; D gene ambiguous. This CDR3 has 15 amino acids. The germline gives CDR1 MNHEY, CDR2 SMNVEV (reference sequence). V was trimmed by 8 bases and J by 5 bases, leaving 18 bases between them. CDR3 loop: CASRLLTSITGELFF. The CDR3 region has the DNA TGTGCCAGCCGACTCCTAACTTCGATTACCGGGGAGCTGTTTTTT.

This clonotype was counted between two and nine times. At one of its ends the junction is not consistent with the germline gene, which may arise from a read error. This chain uses TRBV20-1 with TRBJ1-1; D gene unclear. Germline values: CDR1 DFQATT, CDR2 SNEGSKA (reference sequence). The CDR3 sequence is 13 residues long. For the CDR3, the DNA is TGCAGTGCAAGAGAGGGCCTGAGGACTGAAGCTTTCTTT. Encoded protein: CSAREGLRTEAFF.

This clonotype appeared a few times. The V call is TRBV5-1, the J call TRBJ2-3; D unclear. V lost 0 bases and J 5 bases, leaving 4 bases between the germline ends. The CDR3 runs 12 residues. From germline, CDR1 is SGHRS and CDR2 YFSETQ. The CDR3 DNA follows: TGCGCCAGCAGCTTGGGTCAAGATACGCAGTATTTT. The encoded protein is CASSLGQDTQYF.

This clonotype was counted many times. The chain carries TRBV6-5 and TRBJ2-5; TRBD2 might be the D (6 bases). V was shortened by 5 bases and J by 1 base, with 11 bases between the two germline ends. Germline lookup yields CDR1 MNHEY and CDR2 SVGAGI. The CDR3 sequence is 14 residues long. DNA for the CDR3: TGTGCCAGCAGTGGAGGGTCGATCCAAGAGACCCAGTACTTC. This gives the protein CASSGGSIQETQYF.

The rearrangement uses TRBV7-6 and TRBJ2-1; D is possibly TRBD2 (5 bases). The CDR3 is 12 residues long. The germline CDR1 and CDR2 sequences are SGHVS and FNYEAQ. Trimming cost V 3 bases and J 9 bases, with 9 bases left between them. CDR3 amino acids: CASSFQSGEQFF. The CDR3 coding sequence is TGTGCCAGCAGCTTTCAGAGCGGTGAGCAGTTCTTC.

This clonotype was counted a few times. The CDR3 spells CASSDTSGSVADTQYF. The CDR3 DNA reads TGCGCCAGCAGCGATACTAGCGGGAGCGTCGCAGATACGCAGTATTTT. This chain uses TRBV10-1 with TRBJ2-3, with 11 bases fitting TRBD2. Germline V lookup: CDR1 WNHNN, CDR2 SYGVQD (reference sequence). The V and J ends lost 6 bases and 4 bases, in that order; junction bases with no gene match: 9. CDR3 length: 16 amino acids.

This clonotype was counted ten times or more. The rearrangement joins TRBV4-1 to TRBJ2-2; 13 bases align to TRBD2. Germline V gene sequence: CDR1 MGHRA, CDR2 YSYEKL. CDR3 length equals 18 residues. J lost 5 bases, V lost 4 bases, and 10 bases had no gene match. The DNA of the CDR3 is TGCGCCAGCAGCCTGCGACCGGGACTAGCGGGAAGGACCGGGGAGCTGTTTTTT. This codes for CASSLRPGLAGRTGELFF.

The chain carries TRBV7-9 and TRBJ2-3; 15 bases are a match to TRBD2. Germline assignment: CDR1 SEHNR and CDR2 FQNEAQ (reference sequence). Trimming removed 3 bases from V and 4 bases from J; junction bases left unmatched: 5. CDR3 length: 17 residues. The CDR3 region has the DNA TGTGCCAGCAGCTTTCGGACTAGCGGGAGGGACGCAGATACGCAGTATTTT. Protein sequence: CASSFRTSGRDADTQYF.

This clonotype was picked up a small number of times. The rearrangement links TRBV6-2 or TRBV6-3 to TRBJ2-1, with 9 positions matching TRBD1. This CDR3 has 12 residues. Unmatched junction bases numbered 2, after V lost 6 bases and J lost 8 bases. CDR1 MNHEY and CDR2 SVGEGT come from the germline V gene. The CDR3 DNA reads as TGTGCCAGCAGAACAGGGGGCGATGAGCAGTTCTTC. This translates into CASRTGGDEQFF.

This clonotype was observed many times. The V gene is TRBV28, the J gene TRBJ2-7; D is possibly TRBD2 (6 bases). V gave up 4 bases and J gave up 3 bases, with 13 bases separating them. The CDR3 length is 14 residues. The germline V gene has CDR1 MDHEN and CDR2 SYDVKM. The CDR3 region has the DNA TGTGCCAGCAGTTCAGACAGACTAGACTACGAGCAGTACTTC. This codes for CASSSDRLDYEQYF.

There are many counts of this clonotype. This chain uses TRBV29-1 with TRBJ1-2, with D possibly being TRBD1 (6 bases). Germline CDR1 and CDR2: SQVTM and ANQGSEA. The CDR3 is made up of 14 amino acids. V was pared by 3 bases and J by 3 bases, with 14 bases between. This CDR3 is CSVEGAGMYYGYTF. Written as DNA, the CDR3 is TGCAGCGTTGAGGGGGCAGGGATGTACTATGGCTACACCTTC.

The chain's CDR3 is CASSWTGRDQPQHF. The CDR3 DNA reads as TGCGCCAGCAGCTGGACAGGTAGGGATCAGCCCCAGCATTTT. J is TRBJ1-5 and V is TRBV5-1, with TRBD1 identical over 7 bases. Trimming at V came to 3 bases and at J to 5 bases, leaving 5 bases not matched to a gene. Germline-derived CDR1 and CDR2 are SGHRS and YFSETQ. The CDR3 contains 14 residues.

The sample holds a few counts of this clonotype. The chain employs TRBV10-1 and TRBJ1-1, with D perhaps TRBD1 (6 bases). CDR1 is WNHNN and CDR2 is SYGVQD in the germline V gene (reference sequence). Trimming removed 6 bases from V and 1 base from J, with 6 bases in between. The CDR3 covers 12 residues. CDR3 sequence reads: CASRDRNTEAFF. CDR3 in DNA: TGCGCCAGCAGGGACAGGAACACTGAAGCTTTCTTT.

The CDR3 DNA follows: TGTGCCAGCAGCCTGGGACTAGTAAGCACAGATACGCAGTATTTT. The encoded protein is CASSLGLVSTDTQYF. The rearrangement joins TRBV7-8 to TRBJ2-3; 8 bases agree with TRBD2. The CDR3 extends over 15 amino acids. V lost 5 bases, J lost 0 bases, and 4 bases stayed unmatched. CDR1 is SGHVS and CDR2 is FQNEAQ in the germline V gene.